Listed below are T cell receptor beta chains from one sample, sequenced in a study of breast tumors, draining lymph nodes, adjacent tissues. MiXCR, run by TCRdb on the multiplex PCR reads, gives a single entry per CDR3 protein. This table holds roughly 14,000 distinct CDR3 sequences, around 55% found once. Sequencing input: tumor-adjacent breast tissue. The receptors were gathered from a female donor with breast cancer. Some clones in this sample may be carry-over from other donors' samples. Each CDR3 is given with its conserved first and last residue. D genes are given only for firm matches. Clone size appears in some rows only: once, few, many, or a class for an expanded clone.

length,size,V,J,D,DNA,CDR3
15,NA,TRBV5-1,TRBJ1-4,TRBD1,TGCGCCAGGATACCACCCGGGACAGCCAATGAAAAACTGTTTTTT,CARIPPGTANEKLFF
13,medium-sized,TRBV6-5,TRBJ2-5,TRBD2,TGTGCCAGCAGTCCGCTCGGGGGGGAGACCCAGTACTTC,CASSPLGGETQYF
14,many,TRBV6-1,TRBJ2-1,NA,TGTGCCAGCAGTGTGGACATTTTTTACAATGAGCAGTTCTTC,CASSVDIFYNEQFF
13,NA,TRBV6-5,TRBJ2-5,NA,TGTGCCAGCAAGCGACAGTGGGACGAGACCCAGTACTTC,CASKRQWDETQYF
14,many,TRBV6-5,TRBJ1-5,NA,TGTGCCAGCAGTTACAGGGCCGCTTATCAGCCCCAGCATTTT,CASSYRAAYQPQHF
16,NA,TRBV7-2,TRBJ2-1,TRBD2,TGTGCCAGCAGCCAAAGAGCGGGAGCCACTAGGAATGAGCAGTTCTTC,CASSQRAGATRNEQFF
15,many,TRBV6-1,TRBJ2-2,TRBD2,TGTGCCAGCAGGCCCAGGGAGGGAGGCACCGGGGAGCTGTTTTTT,CASRPREGGTGELFF
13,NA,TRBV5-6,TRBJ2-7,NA,TGTGCCAGCAGCTTACGAGTATTCGACGAGCAGTACTTC,CASSLRVFDEQYF
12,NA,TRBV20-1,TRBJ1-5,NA,TGCAGTGCTAGTTACAAGTATCAGCCCCAGCATTTT,CSASYKYQPQHF
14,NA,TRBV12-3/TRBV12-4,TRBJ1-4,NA,TGTGCCAGCAGTTTACAGGGTACTAATGAAAAACTGTTTTTT,CASSLQGTNEKLFF
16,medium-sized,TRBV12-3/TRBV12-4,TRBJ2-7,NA,TGTGCCAGCAGCTTCCCGGGGTCGTACCGCTTGGGCGAGCAGTACTTC,CASSFPGSYRLGEQYF
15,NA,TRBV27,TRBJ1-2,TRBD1,TGTGCCAGCAGTTCCGGGACAGGGTTTAACTATGGCTACACCTTC,CASSSGTGFNYGYTF
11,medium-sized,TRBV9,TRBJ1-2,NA,TGTGCCAGCAGCCCTCAATATGGCTACACCTTC,CASSPQYGYTF
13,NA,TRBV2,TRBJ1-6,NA,TGTGCCAGCAGTGAGGGAAACCCCGCACCCCTCCACTTT,CASSEGNPAPLHF
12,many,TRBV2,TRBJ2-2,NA,TGTGCCAGCTGCGTAGATACCGGGGAGCTGTTTTTT,CASCVDTGELFF
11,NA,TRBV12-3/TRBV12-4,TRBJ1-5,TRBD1,TGTGCCAGCAGTCGGACAGGGGAAAGACATTTT,CASSRTGERHF
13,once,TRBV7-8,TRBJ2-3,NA,TGTGCCAGCAGCTTAGTGGCGGAAGATACGCAGTATTTT,CASSLVAEDTQYF
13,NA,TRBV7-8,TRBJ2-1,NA,TGTGCCAGGGTGGCTTTCTCCTACAATGAGCAGTTCTTC,CARVAFSYNEQFF
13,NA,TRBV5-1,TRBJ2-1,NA,TGTGCCAGCAGCCCGGTGCCCGGGAGTGAGCAGTTCTTC,CASSPVPGSEQFF
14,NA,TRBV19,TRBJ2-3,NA,TGTGCCAGTAGTACATCGGACCTCACAGATACGCAGTATTTT,CASSTSDLTDTQYF
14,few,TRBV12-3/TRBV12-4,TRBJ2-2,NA,TGTGCCAGCAGTTTCGGACGTATTACCGGGGAGCTGTTTTTT,CASSFGRITGELFF
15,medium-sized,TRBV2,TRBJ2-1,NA,TGTGCCAGCAGTGAAATTCCGGGACCGAGCAATGAGCAGTTCTTC,CASSEIPGPSNEQFF
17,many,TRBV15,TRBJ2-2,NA,TGTGCCACCAGCAGAGGGCTAAGTGGGAGTGACACCGGGGAGCTGTTTTTT,CATSRGLSGSDTGELFF
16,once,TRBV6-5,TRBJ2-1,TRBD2,TGTGCCATCAGTGAGCGGACTAGCGGGGGCTACAATGAGCAGTTCTTC,CAISERTSGGYNEQFF
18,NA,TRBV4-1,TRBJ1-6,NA,TGCGCCAGCAGCCAAGATTCGAGCAGATTATCCTATAATTCACCCCTCCACTTT,CASSQDSSRLSYNSPLHF
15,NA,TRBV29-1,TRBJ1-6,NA,TGCAGCGTTGTGGAGGGTCCCATCGGGAATTCACCCCTCCACTTT,CSVVEGPIGNSPLHF
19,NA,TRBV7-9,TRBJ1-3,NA,NA,CASSFGRAEAFFGQGTIYF
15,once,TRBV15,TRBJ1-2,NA,TGTGCCACCAGCAGAGATTTTACGGGGGGCGGTGGCTACACCTTC,CATSRDFTGGGGYTF
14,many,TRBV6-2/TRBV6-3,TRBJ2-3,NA,TGTGCCATCAGACGGACCCCGAGCACAGATACGCAGTATTTT,CAIRRTPSTDTQYF